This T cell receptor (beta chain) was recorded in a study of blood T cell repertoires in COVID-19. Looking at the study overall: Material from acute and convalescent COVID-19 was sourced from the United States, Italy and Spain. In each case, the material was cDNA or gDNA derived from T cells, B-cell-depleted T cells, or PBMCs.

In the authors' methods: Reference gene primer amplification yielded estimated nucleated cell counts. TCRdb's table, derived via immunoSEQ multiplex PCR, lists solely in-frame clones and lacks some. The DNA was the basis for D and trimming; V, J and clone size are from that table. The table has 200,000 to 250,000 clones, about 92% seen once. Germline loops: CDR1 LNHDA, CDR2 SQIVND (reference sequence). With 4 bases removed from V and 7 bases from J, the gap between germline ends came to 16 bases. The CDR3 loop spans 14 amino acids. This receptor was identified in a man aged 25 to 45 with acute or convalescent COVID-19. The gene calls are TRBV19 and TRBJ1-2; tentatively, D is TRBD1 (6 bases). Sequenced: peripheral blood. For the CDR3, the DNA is TGTGCCAGTAGTAGGAATACAGGGTACGGTGGCTACACCTTC. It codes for CASSRNTGYGGYTF.